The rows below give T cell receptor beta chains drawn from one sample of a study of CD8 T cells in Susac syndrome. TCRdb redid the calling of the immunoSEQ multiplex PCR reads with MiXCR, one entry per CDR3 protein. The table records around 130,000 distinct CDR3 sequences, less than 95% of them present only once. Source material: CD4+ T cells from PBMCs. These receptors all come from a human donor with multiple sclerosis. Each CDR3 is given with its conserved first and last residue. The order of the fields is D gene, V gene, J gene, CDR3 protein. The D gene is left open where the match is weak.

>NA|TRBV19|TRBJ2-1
CASSMRRSSYNEQFF
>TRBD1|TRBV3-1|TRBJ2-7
CASSPSPYRGDEQYF
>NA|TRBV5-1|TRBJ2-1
CASSLSSGPNEQFF
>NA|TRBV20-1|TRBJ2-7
CSARGRQGMSYEQYF
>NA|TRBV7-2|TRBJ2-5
CASSHALGAQETQYF
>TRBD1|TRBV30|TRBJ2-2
CAWKGDRATIGELFF
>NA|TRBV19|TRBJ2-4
CASSRQTEAKNIQYF
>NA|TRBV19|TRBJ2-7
CASSPGGIYEQYF
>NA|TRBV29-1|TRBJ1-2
CSAEDSFNYGYTF
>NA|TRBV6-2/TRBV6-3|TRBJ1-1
CASSTDQHRLNTEAFF
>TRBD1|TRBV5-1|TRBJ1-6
CASSMNRGQNSPLHF
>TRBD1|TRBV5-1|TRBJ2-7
CASSFGTGNSYEQYF
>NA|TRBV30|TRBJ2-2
CAWSEIANTGELFF
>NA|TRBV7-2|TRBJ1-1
CASSYHRVNTEAFF
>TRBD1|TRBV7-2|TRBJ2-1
CASSPVGQGLDEQFF
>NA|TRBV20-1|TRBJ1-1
CSARDGFTEAFF
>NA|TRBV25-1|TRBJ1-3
CASSFSSGNTIYF
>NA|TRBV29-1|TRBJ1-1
CSDQGRTEAFF
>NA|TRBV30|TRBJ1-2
CAWSVDRSLGYTF
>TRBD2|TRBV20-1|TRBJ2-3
CSARPWTSGTDTQYF
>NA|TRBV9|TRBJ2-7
CASSDGPTGYEQYF
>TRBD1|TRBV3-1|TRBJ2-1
CASSRTLQGHEQFF
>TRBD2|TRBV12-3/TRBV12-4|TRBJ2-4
CASGRRGGQNIQYF
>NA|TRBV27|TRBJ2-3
CASSPGQIRTDTQYF
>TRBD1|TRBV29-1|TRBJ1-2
CSVTGAKYSNYGYTF
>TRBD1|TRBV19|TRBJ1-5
CASRTGRGTNQPQHF
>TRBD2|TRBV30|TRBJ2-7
CALSPGLAFEQYF
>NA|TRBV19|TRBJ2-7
CASSTGHTYEQYF
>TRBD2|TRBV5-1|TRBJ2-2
CASSRLAGEAGELFF
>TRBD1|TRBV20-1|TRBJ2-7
CSARIPGQGLGEQYF
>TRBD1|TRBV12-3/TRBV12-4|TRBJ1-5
CASSFTGVGQPQHF
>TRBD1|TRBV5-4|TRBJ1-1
CASSLRTGANTEAFF
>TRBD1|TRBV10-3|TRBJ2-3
CAVAPGQFEDTQYF
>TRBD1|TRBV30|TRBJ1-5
CAWSVRRGSQPQHF